The subject of this entry is one TCR beta chain. From RNA transcripts, TCR beta CDR3 regions were amplified. TCR CDR3 underwent first-round RT-PCR with the HTBI primer set. A single record per CDR3 protein comes from TCRdb applying MiXCR to the multiplex PCR reads. Seen here are approximately 600,000 distinct CDR3 sequences, about 14% observed once, and the top ten hold 5.8%. J gave up 0 bases and V 4 bases, and 8 bases lay outside the gene matches. Germline loops: CDR1 MDHEN, CDR2 SYDVKM. The CDR3 has 16 amino acids. These data belong to a study of T cells in Graves' hyperthyroidism and ophthalmopathy. From more than 9.5 ml of fresh peripheral blood, PBMCs were isolated.

Sequencing was performed on blood. V gene TRBV28 combines with J gene TRBJ1-1; 7 nucleotides align to TRBD1. This clonotype was obtained from a woman aged 25-40 years with Graves' hyperthyroidism that later progressed to Graves' ophthalmopathy. Here the CDR3 DNA reads TGTGCCAGCAGTTCACACTCGACAGGGTTGAACACTGAAGCTTTCTTT. This codes for CASSSHSTGLNTEAFF.